This TCR beta chain appears in the sequencing data of a study of vaccination and CD4 T cells after COVID-19 (dated by TCRdb to between 2021 and 2022). General notes on the study: SARS-CoV-2 positivity had been established in the convalescent patients by nasal swab PCR, and mild disease was recorded in several of these patients and severe disease in one. The convalescent cohort comprised six males and four females, including two Hispanic individuals, seven Caucasians, two Asians and one multiracial person. Each participant got two doses of either the Pfizer-BioNTech BNT162b2 vaccine (n=8) or the Moderna mRNA-1273 vaccine (n=2). Post-COVID blood samples from convalescent patients were collected a median of around 110 days after diagnosis, with a range of roughly 35 to 180 days. Post-vaccine blood samples were obtained a median of about 77 days after the second vaccine dose, with a range of about 12 to 241 days. For three convalescent patients, samples were collected at an early post-vaccination timepoint (day 14) as well as at a late post-vaccination timepoint (days 161 to 241). Culture stimuli were overlapping spike peptide pools from SARS-CoV-2 and from the common cold coronaviruses HCoV-NL63, HCoV-OC43 and HCoV-229E. Control cultures received a CEFX viral epitope pool as the positive control, an HIV-1 Nef peptide pool as the negative control, or no peptide. The spike-specific CD4+ TCR repertoire was compared before and after mRNA vaccination in approximately 9 COVID-19 convalescent patients and a few infection-naive healthy vaccine recipients.

There are 13 amino acids in the CDR3, from cysteine to phenylalanine inclusive. Only CDR3 DNA is held: 39 bases, read in frame from base 1. CDR1 and CDR2 are read off the germline V gene (reference sequence) as DFQATT and SNEGSKA. V drops 0 bases and J drops 6 bases, leaving 11 bases in between. Receptors were amplified or captured by PCR. At the Johns Hopkins FTIC core, DNA from the cultured CD4+ T cells underwent TCR sequencing with the Oncomine TCR Beta short-read assay. The QIAamp micro DNA kit was used to extract genomic DNA from the cultured CD4+ T cells. Oncomine TCR Beta libraries from cultured CD4+ T cells were pooled using unique dual indexes and sequenced on an Illumina iSeq 100. As for how the authors treated the data: Non-productive sequences were removed, and CDR3s not starting with C, not ending with F or W, or shorter than 7 amino acids were discarded. The MANAFEST web application was used to identify antigen-specific clonotypes by comparing peptide-stimulated wells against reference wells and other culture wells. For a clone to be called positive, the clone needed an FDR below 0.05, an odds ratio above 5, and a productive frequency above 0.1% in at least two of three replicate wells. Cross-reactive clonotypes were defined as significantly expanded in both SARS-CoV-2 spike wells and at least one common cold coronavirus spike condition. Using R version 3.6.1, CDR3 homology was evaluated through Levenshtein distances (stringdist) along with unrooted phylogenetic trees (ape). TCRdb redid the processing of the public reads, applying fastp at Q25 and MiXCR, and retained in-frame beta chains. Entries that share a CDR3 protein sequence are merged under the most common genes and DNA. These V and J calls are TCRdb output, not the study's own analysis. Present in this sample are 20,000 to 25,000 distinct CDR3 sequences, 30% to 45% of which were seen just once. In total, the top ten clones hold about 8.6% of the sample.

Concerning this clonotype itself: Its binding antigen is unknown. Base qualities are missing; no much larger clone stands one base away.

What the time point label conveys for this sample: late sampling 161 to 241 days after vaccination in three convalescent patients. Reading the label with the study, this specimen's treatment or condition is: 10-day PBMC culture with coronavirus spike peptide pools or control peptides (ViraFEST assay). The ViraFEST assay was used in the study, in which antigen-specific T cells were expanded with peptide pools and expanded clonotypes were subsequently identified by TCR sequencing. The positive SARS-CoV-2 PCR tests of the convalescent patients were dated from March to December 2020, before the Alpha, Beta and Delta variants emerged in the United States. Each well held 2.1 million or so PBMCs cultured in IMDM containing approximately 5.3% human AB serum and roughly 10 IU/ml IL-2, with 10 ug/ml peptide pools added. On days 3 and 7, half of the culture medium was replaced with fresh IL-2-containing medium. After 10 days of culture, CD4+ T cells were isolated by negative selection with the EasySep CD4+ T cell isolation kit. PBMCs were separated from whole blood using Ficoll-Paque Plus gradient centrifugation and then either used fresh or cryopreserved at -140C. In general, triplicate wells were set up for every culture condition.

Paper-wide results and their limitations: Although the median number of SARS-CoV-2-reactive clonotypes went up from around 19 after infection to approximately 40 after vaccination, the increase was not significant. Nearly all vaccine-specific clones in convalescent patients (304 of 307) were mono-reactive for SARS-CoV-2 spike rather than cross-reactive with common cold coronaviruses. In convalescent patients, a median about 90% of post-vaccine SARS-CoV-2-reactive clones were detected only after vaccination, and vaccine-specific priming was suggested by this finding. Relatively few convalescent patients were included in the study, and early timepoints after natural infection were not analyzed.

The chain is made from TRBV20-1 and TRBJ2-5, with the D gene uncertain. The source is a human donor who had recovered from COVID-19. Sequencing was performed on CD4+ T cells from blood, cultured in vitro, taken about 7 months after SARS-CoV-2 vaccination. The nucleotide sequence reads TGCAGTGCTAGAGATCCGGCCAGGCAGACCCAGTACTTC. It is translated as CSARDPARQTQYF.